This TCR beta chain is drawn from a study of vaccination effects on CD4 cells after COVID-19. A single count supports this clone. Its antigen is still unknown. Since the CDR3 does not end with the conserved phenylalanine or tryptophan, this likely comes from a read error. The DNA is left out, because the CDR3 cannot be placed on it with certainty; the CDR3 is given as TCRdb lists it. Repertoires were generated with immunoSEQ multiplex PCR, while TCRdb's copy carries only in-frame clones and drops some. The sample consists of tens of thousands of clones, 65% to 75% of them appearing once. In germline, CDR1 is MNHNS, CDR2 SASEGT. The CDR3 length equals 13 residues, ends included. Sequencing followed a ViraFEST assay step that expanded antigen-specific CD4+ T cells with viral peptide pools. Following 10 days of culture, CD4+ T cells were isolated. In the vaccine recipients, nucleocapsid antibodies were negative and there was no prior SARS-CoV-2 infection. A density of fewer than 2.5 million PBMC per well was used; these cells were cultured with about 10 IU/ml IL-2 and roughly 10 ug/ml peptides. Cells had half their medium changed to IL-2 medium on days 3 and 7.

This clonotype was obtained from a human donor who received a COVID-19 vaccine. The chain has TRBV6-1 and TRBJ1-1. The sample was CD4+ T cells from PBMCs cultured with HCoV-NL63 spike peptides, taken before COVID-19 vaccination. The CDR3 loop reads CASSEAFDRGMRL.